The 22 T cell receptor beta chains given below trace back to one sample, sequenced in a study of CD8 T cells in Susac syndrome. RNA amounts of about 0.45 to 1 ug underwent reverse transcription with random hexamers. In TCRdb, the immunoSEQ multiplex PCR reads were re-called with MiXCR into one record per CDR3 protein. The sample gives 200,000 to 250,000 distinct CDR3 sequences, around 90% of which show up once; around 0.13% is in the top ten. The sample taken for sequencing was CD8+ T cells from PBMCs. Source of these receptors: a human donor with multiple sclerosis.

This chain joins TRBV4-2 and TRBJ1-3; 7 nucleotides line up with TRBD1. Germline loops: CDR1 LGHNA, CDR2 YNFKEQ. CDR3 length: 16 residues. The junction had 9 bases not matched to a gene; V was cut back by 3 bases and J by 4 bases. CDR3: CASSQDRRSLGNTIYF. DNA for the CDR3: TGTGCCAGCAGCCAGGACAGGAGATCCTTAGGAAACACCATATATTTT.

The chain employs TRBV3-1 and TRBJ2-4; 12 bases agree with TRBD2. V was clipped by 1 base and J by 2 bases; unmatched bases: 6. This CDR3 region has 18 residues. Germline CDR1 and CDR2: LGHDT and YNNKEL (reference sequence). The CDR3 region is CASSQGASGGAPKNIQYF. DNA of the CDR3: TGTGCCAGCAGCCAAGGGGCTAGCGGGGGGGCGCCCAAAAACATTCAGTACTTC.

This sequence joins TRBV30 and TRBJ2-1; D tentatively reads TRBD1 or TRBD2 (5 bases each). The CDR3 spans 13 residues. V was clipped by 1 base and J by 10 bases, with 14 bases between them. Germline loops: CDR1 GTSNPN, CDR2 SVGIG (reference sequence). CDR3 coding DNA: TGTGCCTGGAGTGCGGCTTTGGGGGAGGAGCAGTTCTTC. The encoded protein is CAWSAALGEEQFF.

The chain is built from TRBV18 and TRBJ2-3; D may be TRBD1 or TRBD2 (5 bases each). The V and J ends lost 5 bases and 2 bases respectively, with 17 bases between them. CDR1 KGHSH and CDR2 LQKENI come from the germline V gene. CDR3 length: 16 residues. The CDR3 loop is CASSYGAPLDTDTQYF. DNA of the CDR3: TGTGCCAGCTCATACGGGGCTCCTCTTGACACAGATACGCAGTATTTT.

This chain joins TRBV5-4 and TRBJ2-6; the D is unclear. This CDR3 region has 21 residues. Germline CDR1 is SGHNT and CDR2 is YYREEE (reference sequence). V lost 2 bases and J 0 bases, leaving 24 bases between the germline ends. In DNA form, the CDR3 reads TGTGCCAGCAGCTTCGGGTTTATTAGGGCTTCCATAAACTCTGGGGCCAACGTCCTGACTTTC. Translated: CASSFGFIRASINSGANVLTF.

The V call is TRBV19, the J call TRBJ2-2, with D possibly matching TRBD2 (6 bases). CDR1 and CDR2 (germline): LNHDA, SQIVND (reference sequence). V shed 3 bases and J shed 6 bases, with 14 bases lying between them. CDR3 length: 15 amino acids. In DNA, the CDR3 is TGTGCCAGTAGTATCGGGGACTTTTCATCCGGGGAGCTGTTTTTT. This gives the protein CASSIGDFSSGELFF.

The chain joins TRBV7-8 to TRBJ1-5; possibly TRBD1 for D (6 bases). There are 16 residues in the CDR3. The V gene's germline CDR1 is SGHVS and CDR2 FQNEAQ. The ends were cut back, 5 bases at V and 3 bases at J, with 17 bases in the middle. CDR3: CASSPRQAGSNQPQHF. The CDR3 bases are TGTGCCAGCAGCCCGAGACAGGCCGGATCCAATCAGCCCCAGCATTTT.

The chain uses TRBV11-3 and TRBJ2-7, with D perhaps TRBD2 (6 bases). The CDR3 covers 14 residues. The germline V gene has CDR1 SGHNT and CDR2 YENEEA. Between the trimmed V and J ends, which lost 3 bases and 3 bases, there was a span of 12 bases. CDR3 region: CASSFRRAYYEQYF. CDR3 in DNA: TGTGCCAGCAGCTTTAGGAGGGCTTACTACGAGCAGTACTTC.

This rearrangement joins TRBV6-5 to TRBJ2-3; the D is unclear. V was clipped by 4 bases and J by 6 bases, with 14 bases between them. This CDR3 comprises 14 residues. Germline V lookup: CDR1 MNHEY, CDR2 SVGAGI. The CDR3 loop reads CASSSPETQDTQYF. CDR3 nucleotides: TGTGCCAGCAGTTCACCCGAAACTCAGGATACGCAGTATTTT.

The chain uses TRBV6-6 and TRBJ2-3; TRBD2 aligns across 7 bases. There are 14 residues in the CDR3. Per germline, CDR1 MNHNY and CDR2 SVGAGI (reference sequence). The V segment lost 5 bases and the J segment 3 bases; nucleotides outside the gene matches: 5. The CDR3 loop is CASSPLGGTDTQYF. CDR3 coding DNA: TGTGCCAGCAGTCCTTTGGGGGGGACAGATACGCAGTATTTT.

The chain couples TRBV4-1 to TRBJ1-5; no reliable D call. CDR3 length equals 15 residues. The germline V gene has CDR1 MGHRA and CDR2 YSYEKL. V was shortened by 0 bases and J by 4 bases, with 10 bases between the two germline ends. CDR3 loop: CASSQDLDLNQPQHF. The CDR3 coding sequence is TGCGCCAGCAGCCAAGATCTAGACCTTAATCAGCCCCAGCATTTT.

The J gene is TRBJ2-5, the V gene TRBV7-8; 7 bases fit TRBD2. The trim removed 5 bases at V and 2 bases at J, leaving 5 bases unmatched. The CDR3 totals 14 residues. Germline V gives CDR1 SGHVS, CDR2 FQNEAQ. Here the CDR3 DNA reads TGTGCCAGCAGCCGAGGACTAGTTCAAGAGACCCAGTACTTC. It codes for CASSRGLVQETQYF. The full variable domain, with the rest looked up from reference TRBV7-8 and TRBJ2-5, is GAGVSQSPRYKVAKRGQDVALRCDPISGHVSLFWYQQALGQGPEFLTYFQNEAQLDKSGLPSDRFFAERPEGSVSTLKIQRTQQEDSAVYLCASSRGLVQETQYFGPGTRLLVL.

This clonotype appeared a single time. V and J are TRBV4-1 and TRBJ2-1; the D is unclear. V lost 3 bases and J 12 bases, leaving 12 bases between the germline ends. Germline CDR1 MGHRA, CDR2 YSYEKL. The CDR3 spans 12 residues. CDR3 bases: TGCGCCAGCAGCCACTCAGGAATCCGGCAGTTCTTC. Protein product: CASSHSGIRQFF.

The J gene is TRBJ2-7, the V gene TRBV3-1, with no clear D. V dropped 4 bases and J dropped 3 bases, with 13 bases sitting between them. The V gene's germline CDR1 is LGHDT and CDR2 YNNKEL (reference sequence). CDR3 length: 14 amino acids. CDR3 nucleotides: TGTGCCAGCAGCCCATGGGAACGGAGCTACGAGCAGTACTTC. Translated: CASSPWERSYEQYF.

This chain connects TRBV6-5 to TRBJ1-2, with D maybe TRBD1 (6 bases). The CDR3 is 11 residues long. Per germline, CDR1 MNHEY and CDR2 SVGAGI. The V end lost 4 bases, the J end lost 8 bases, and 8 bases lay between the germline ends. The CDR3: CASSSTGGYTF. The CDR3 nucleotides read TGTGCCAGCAGTTCGACAGGCGGCTACACCTTC.

This chain joins TRBV12-3 or TRBV12-4 and TRBJ2-1, with 12 bases aligning to TRBD2. This CDR3 region has 13 residues. Trimming at V came to 7 bases and at J to 9 bases, leaving 4 bases not matched to a gene. The CDR3 coding sequence is TGTGCCAGCACCGGACTAGCGGGAATTGAGCAGTTCTTC. Its protein product is CASTGLAGIEQFF.

The V gene is TRBV7-9, the J gene TRBJ2-5; no definite D call. CDR3 length: 16 residues. V lost 2 bases to trimming and J lost 7 bases, with 20 bases between them. Looked up from germline, CDR1 is SEHNR and CDR2 is FQNEAQ (reference sequence). CDR3 residues: CASSLPLTEPWGTQYF. DNA for the CDR3: TGTGCCAGCAGCTTACCCTTGACCGAACCTTGGGGGACCCAGTACTTC.

The chain is built from TRBV14 and TRBJ2-7; 7 bases are a match to TRBD1. From germline, CDR1 is SGHDN and CDR2 FVKESK. V gave up 2 bases and J gave up 1 base; unmatched junction bases: 5. There are 15 residues in the CDR3. Written as DNA, the CDR3 is TGTGCCAGCAGCCAACCCGGGACAGAGTCCTACGAGCAGTACTTC. It yields the protein CASSQPGTESYEQYF.

The V call is TRBV30, the J call TRBJ2-7; D gene ambiguous. Looked up from germline, CDR1 is GTSNPN and CDR2 is SVGIG (reference sequence). V dropped 4 bases and J dropped 2 bases, with 9 bases sitting between them. The CDR3 loop spans 12 amino acids. The CDR3 region is CAWTGNPYEQYF. The CDR3 bases are TGTGCCTGGACCGGCAATCCCTACGAGCAGTACTTC.

The chain uses TRBV5-4 and TRBJ2-5; weak D call: TRBD2 (6 bases). Trimming left V 0 bases short and J 2 bases short, with 11 bases between. Germline V gene lookup returns CDR1 SGHNT and CDR2 YYREEE (reference sequence). CDR3 size: 15 residues. CDR3 sequence (DNA): TGTGCCAGCAGCTTGGAAGCGGGTGTACAAGAGACCCAGTACTTC. Translation gives CASSLEAGVQETQYF.

This clonotype was detected once. The genes are TRBV5-4 and TRBJ2-5; 8 nucleotides agree with TRBD1. Looked up from germline, CDR1 is SGHNT and CDR2 is YYREEE (reference sequence). Trimming cost V 3 bases and J 3 bases; bases outside gene matches: 4. This CDR3 is 14 amino acids long. CDR3 sequence: CASSSGQGEETQYF. In nucleotides, the CDR3 is TGTGCCAGCAGCTCTGGACAGGGTGAAGAGACCCAGTACTTC.

The V and J genes are TRBV6-5 and TRBJ2-1, with 10 bases fitting TRBD2. Germline values: CDR1 MNHEY, CDR2 SVGAGI. The length of the CDR3 is 12 residues. Losses at the gene ends were 6 bases for V and 10 bases for J; bases not matched to a gene: 3. The CDR3 nucleotides read TGTGCCAGCAGCCAGGGACTAGCGGAGCAGTTCTTC. As protein: CASSQGLAEQFF.